This T cell receptor (beta chain) comes out of a study of T cell changes during pregnancy in multiple sclerosis. CDR3 length: 14 amino acids. Germline V gene sequence: CDR1 SGDLS, CDR2 YYNGEE. Trimming shortened V by 2 bases and J by 0 bases, and 9 bases separated the two germline ends. This table comes from immunoSEQ multiplex PCR, and its TCRdb copy is limited to in-frame clones, with some not included. The top ten clones hold 2% to 3% of a sample with approximately 65,000 clones, 96% of them seen once. The source was CD8+ T cells from peripheral blood mononuclear cells, collected after pregnancy. This clonotype originated in a female donor with multiple sclerosis, enrolled in a pregnancy study. The gene calls are TRBV9 and TRBJ2-7; TRBD2 is a possible D gene (6 bases). The chain's CDR3 is CASSVEGGSYEQYF. Written as DNA, the CDR3 is TGTGCCAGCAGCGTCGAGGGAGGCTCCTACGAGCAGTACTTC.